This TCR beta chain was observed in a study of Graves' ophthalmopathy and Graves' hyperthyroidism. Moderate-to-severe activity, CAS at least 3, NOSPECS at least 4 and duration under 3 months characterized donors with ophthalmopathy. Uncontrolled infections, other autoimmune diseases, pregnancy or lactation barred patients from enrollment. Each diagnosis was determined on the basis of clinical symptoms, serum thyroxine, TRAb, thyroid ultrasound and orbital computed tomography. Regarding this clonotype: What it binds is unknown.

Study findings and constraints: Detected in blood as well were most expanded thyroid clonotypes with frequency above 0.001.

The CDR3 spans 15 residues. V shed 0 bases and J 10 bases; nucleotides not matched to a gene: 12. CDR1 is SGDLS and CDR2 is YYNGEE in the germline V gene. Amplification of the TCR beta CDR3 regions used RNA transcripts (as template). Second-round multiplex PCR came after a first-round RT-PCR that employed HTBI primers. TCRdb reanalysed the multiplex PCR reads using MiXCR and keeps one entry per CDR3 protein. Here the sample spans some 750,000 distinct CDR3 sequences, around 40% being singletons. This chain connects TRBV9 to TRBJ2-7, with TRBD2 matching 8 bases. The receptor's source is an adult man with Graves' ophthalmopathy. The sample taken for sequencing was peripheral blood. The CDR3 reads CASSVGTSAGEEQYF. CDR3 DNA sequence: TGTGCCAGCAGCGTAGGAACGTCAGCGGGGGAGGAACAGTACTTC.